Presented here are 3 T cell receptor beta chains from one specimen sequenced in a study of early T cells in non-severe SARS-CoV-2 infection. TCRdb used MiXCR to reprocess the 5' RACE reads, holding one entry per CDR3 protein. The table has some 57,000 distinct CDR3 sequences, less than 9.5% seen once. Sequenced sample: whole blood. The source is an adult who was a healthcare worker with PCR-confirmed SARS-CoV-2 infection or an uninfected control (not recorded which).

The table lists this clonotype with many counts. The CDR3 nucleotides read TGTGCCAGCTCGAGGCAGGGGGTCGGCTACGAGCAGTACTTC. It encodes CASSRQGVGYEQYF. The chain employs TRBV28 and TRBJ2-7; TRBD1 matches at 7 bases. V trimming: 8 bases; J trimming: 3 bases; junction bases outside the gene matches: 10. Germline V gene sequence: CDR1 MDHEN, CDR2 SYDVKM. The CDR3 is 14 amino acids.

A few counts support this clonotype. As DNA, the CDR3 is TGTGCCAGCAGCATAGGGCAGGGGGATCAGCCCCAGCATTTT. Protein product: CASSIGQGDQPQHF. The chain joins TRBV28 to TRBJ1-5, with 7 bases aligning to TRBD1. In germline, CDR1 is MDHEN, CDR2 SYDVKM. V lost 6 bases, J lost 5 bases, and 7 bases stayed unmatched. The length of the CDR3 is 14 residues.

In this sample, this clonotype turned up many times. The rearrangement joins TRBV27 to TRBJ2-7, with TRBD2 as a possible D gene (6 bases). The ends were cut back, 6 bases at V and 3 bases at J, with 9 bases in the middle. Per the germline V gene, CDR1 is MNHEY and CDR2 is SMNVEV (reference sequence). This CDR3 contains 12 residues. This chain's CDR3 is CASRGGFYEQYF. CDR3 sequence (DNA): TGTGCCAGCAGGGGAGGATTCTACGAGCAGTACTTC.